The clone carrying this T cell receptor (beta chain) was found once. The CDR3 spans 15 residues. The V gene lost 5 bases and the J gene lost 9 bases, with 19 bases spanning the gap. Germline CDR1 reads MDHEN; CDR2 reads SYDVKM. Clones were read by immunoSEQ multiplex PCR, and TCRdb kept only the in-frame ones, dropping some. The data show roughly 350,000 clones, 92% seen once. The data were taken from a study of blood T cell repertoires in COVID-19. Sequenced: PBMCs or T cells enriched from blood (not recorded which). The TCR sequence derives from a woman aged 25 to 45 who had recovered from COVID-19. This chain uses TRBV28 with TRBJ1-4; D possibly corresponds to TRBD1 (6 bases). The CDR3: CASSGGQSGAKKLFF. The DNA of the CDR3 is TGTGCCAGCAGTGGTGGACAGTCAGGGGCGAAAAAACTGTTTTTT.